This TCR beta chain was retrieved from a study of blood T cell repertoires in COVID-19. Overall study: Some COVID-19 samples were acute and others convalescent; all came from the United States, Italy and Spain. In each case, the material was cDNA or gDNA derived from T cells, B-cell-depleted T cells, or PBMCs.

Authors' methods: Researchers report that nucleated cell counts were estimated from reference gene primer amplification. The protocol was immunoSEQ multiplex PCR, while the TCRdb copy is restricted to in-frame clones and leaves out a portion. That table gives V, J and clone size, and the DNA gave D and trimming. The sample lists over 150,000 clones; 76% were seen once. This clone came up once. The receptor's source is a woman over 75 with acute or convalescent COVID-19. Sequencing input: peripheral blood.

CDR3 bases: TGTGCCATCAGTCCGGGGTCGGGGGAGTCAACCTACGAGCAGTACTTC. It specifies CAISPGSGESTYEQYF. The chain combines TRBV10-3 with TRBJ2-7; D possibly corresponds to TRBD2 (6 bases). This CDR3 has 16 residues. Germline CDR1 ENHRY, CDR2 SYGVKD. Trimming pared 5 bases from V and 2 bases from J, leaving 19 bases between.